This entry lists 10 T cell receptor beta chains sequenced from one sample in a study of a mutant IDH1 vaccine in newly diagnosed glioma. Their antigens remain unidentified. As to time point: week 47, end of study. In every dose of vaccine, 300 ug of mutant IDH1 20-mer peptide was given alongside topical imiquimod. Assay: immunoSEQ multiplex PCR; the TCRdb copy retains only in-frame clones and omits some. The data hold about 94,000 clones, with roughly 91% observed a single time. The input for sequencing was PBMCs, taken from a glioma patient whose treatment included an IDH1 peptide vaccine. These receptors were obtained from a woman in her fifties or sixties with glioma.

The chain combines TRBV5-6 with TRBJ2-3; 12 bases agree with TRBD1. The CDR3 is 15 amino acids. Germline CDR1 reads SGHDT; CDR2 reads YYEEEE. V shed 2 bases, J shed 10 bases, and the junction held 8 bases outside the gene matches. This chain's CDR3 is CASSFGTGGPMAQYF. The DNA of the CDR3 is TGTGCCAGCAGCTTCGGGACAGGGGGCCCCATGGCGCAGTATTTT.

This clone was seen a single time. The V gene is TRBV4-1, the J gene TRBJ1-6, with 11 nucleotides matching TRBD1. V shed 4 bases and J 11 bases; nucleotides not matched to a gene: 7. This CDR3 contains 15 residues. The germline CDR1 and CDR2 sequences are MGHRA and YSYEKL. The CDR3 DNA reads TGCGCCAGCAGCCGCGGACAGGGGGCATCTCCACCCCTCCACTTT. It encodes CASSRGQGASPPLHF.

The rearrangement links TRBV2 to TRBJ2-3, with D uncertain. CDR3 length: 12 amino acids. The V end was cut by 3 bases, the J end by 4 bases, with 5 bases between. Germline V gene lookup returns CDR1 SNHLY and CDR2 FYNNEI. CDR3 region: CASSDGPDTQYF. Written as DNA, the CDR3 is TGTGCCAGCAGTGACGGGCCAGATACGCAGTATTTT.

The CDR3, as DNA: TGTGCCAGCAGGGGCCGTCCAAACACTGAAGCTTTCTTT. As protein: CASRGRPNTEAFF. This chain joins TRBV2 and TRBJ1-1, with no clear D. Germline values: CDR1 SNHLY, CDR2 FYNNEI. With 6 bases removed from V and 2 bases from J, the gap between germline ends came to 10 bases. This CDR3 is built from 13 residues.

This chain uses TRBV6-1 with TRBJ1-4; 7 bases map to TRBD1. This CDR3 contains 14 residues. Germline lookup yields CDR1 MNHNS and CDR2 SASEGT. V gave up 5 bases and J gave up 11 bases; unmatched junction bases: 11. This chain's CDR3 is CASSLGQTPEKLFF. In DNA, the CDR3 is TGTGCCAGCAGTTTGGGACAGACCCCTGAGAAACTGTTTTTT.

The chain combines TRBV5-3 with TRBJ2-7; 11 bases map to TRBD1. TRBV5-3 is an ORF for which the function is uncertain. The V segment lost 4 bases and the J segment 4 bases; nucleotides outside the gene matches: 7. The CDR3 consists of 15 residues. This CDR3 is CARSLRTGGGYEQYF. The CDR3 DNA is TGTGCCAGAAGCCTAAGGACAGGGGGCGGGTACGAGCAGTACTTC.

The genes are TRBV27 and TRBJ1-5, with a weak D call TRBD1 (6 bases). Trimming stripped 5 bases from V and 6 bases from J, with 14 bases between. The CDR3 runs 14 residues. Germline V gives CDR1 MNHEY, CDR2 SMNVEV (reference sequence). CDR3 in amino acids: CASSPRQGIQPQHF. CDR3 sequence (DNA): TGTGCCAGCAGTCCCCGGCAGGGGATTCAGCCCCAGCATTTT.

The chain combines TRBV5-6 with TRBJ1-2; D gene uncertain. CDR3 length equals 14 residues. In germline, CDR1 is SGHDT, CDR2 YYEEEE. V lost 0 bases and J 4 bases, leaving 10 bases between the germline ends. The CDR3 DNA sequence: TGTGCCAGCAGCTTGGCCGGGAGAGTCTATGGCTACACCTTC. Protein sequence: CASSLAGRVYGYTF.

The rearrangement joins TRBV27 to TRBJ2-7; 7 bases agree with TRBD1. Per germline, CDR1 MNHEY and CDR2 SMNVEV (reference sequence). This CDR3 contains 13 residues. The V gene end was trimmed by 2 bases and the J gene end by 3 bases; junction bases not matched to a gene: 1. CDR3 amino acids: CASSLGTDYEQYF. The DNA for the CDR3 is TGTGCCAGCAGTTTAGGGACAGACTACGAGCAGTACTTC.

The chain links TRBV10-3 to TRBJ2-3, with 11 positions matching TRBD2. CDR1 is ENHRY, CDR2 SYGVKD, per germline. The junction had 7 bases not matched to a gene; V was cut back by 6 bases and J by 2 bases. This CDR3 spans 16 amino acids. The CDR3 nucleotides read TGTGCCATCAGGCGGGAACTAGCGGGGGCCACAGATACGCAGTATTTT. As protein: CAIRRELAGATDTQYF.